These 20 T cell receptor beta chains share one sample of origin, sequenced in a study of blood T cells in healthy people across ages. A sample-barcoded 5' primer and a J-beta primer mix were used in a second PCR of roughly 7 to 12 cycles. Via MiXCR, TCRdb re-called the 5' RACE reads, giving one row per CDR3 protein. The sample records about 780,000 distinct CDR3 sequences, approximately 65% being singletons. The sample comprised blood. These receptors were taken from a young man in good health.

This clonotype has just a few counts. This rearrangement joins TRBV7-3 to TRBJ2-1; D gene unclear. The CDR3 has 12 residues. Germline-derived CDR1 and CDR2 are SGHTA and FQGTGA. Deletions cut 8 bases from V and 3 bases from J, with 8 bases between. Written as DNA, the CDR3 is TGTGCCAGCGGCGTTGGCTACAATGAGCAGTTCTTC. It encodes CASGVGYNEQFF.

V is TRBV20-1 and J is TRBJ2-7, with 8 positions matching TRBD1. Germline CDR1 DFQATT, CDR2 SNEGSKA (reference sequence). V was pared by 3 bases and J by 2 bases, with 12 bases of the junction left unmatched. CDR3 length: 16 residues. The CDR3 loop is CSARWQGASYTYEQYF. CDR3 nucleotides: TGCAGTGCTAGGTGGCAGGGGGCCAGTTATACCTACGAGCAGTACTTC.

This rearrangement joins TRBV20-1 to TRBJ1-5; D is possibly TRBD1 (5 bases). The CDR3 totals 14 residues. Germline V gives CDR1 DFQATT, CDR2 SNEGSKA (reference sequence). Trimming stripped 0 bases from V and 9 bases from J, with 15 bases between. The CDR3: CSARDRVGHGPQHF. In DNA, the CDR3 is TGCAGTGCTAGAGACAGGGTTGGGCATGGGCCCCAGCATTTT.

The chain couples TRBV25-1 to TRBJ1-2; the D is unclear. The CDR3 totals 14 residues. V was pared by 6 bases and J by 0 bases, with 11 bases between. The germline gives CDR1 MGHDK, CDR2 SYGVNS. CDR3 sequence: CASSDAGANYGYTF. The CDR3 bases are TGTGCCAGCAGCGATGCCGGGGCTAACTATGGCTACACCTTC.

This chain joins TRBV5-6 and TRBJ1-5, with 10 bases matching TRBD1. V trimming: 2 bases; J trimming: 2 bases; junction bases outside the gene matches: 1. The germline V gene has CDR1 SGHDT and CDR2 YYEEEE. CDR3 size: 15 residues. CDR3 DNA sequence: TGTGCCAGCAGCTTCGACAGGGGGCGCAATCAGCCCCAGCATTTT. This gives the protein CASSFDRGRNQPQHF.

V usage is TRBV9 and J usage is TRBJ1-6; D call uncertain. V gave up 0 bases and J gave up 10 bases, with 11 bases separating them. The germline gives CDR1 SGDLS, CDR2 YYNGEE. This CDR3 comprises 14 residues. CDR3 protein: CASSVGWSGSPLHF. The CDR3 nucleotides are TGTGCCAGCAGCGTAGGGTGGAGTGGGTCACCCCTCCACTTT. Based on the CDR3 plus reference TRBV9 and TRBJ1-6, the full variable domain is DSGVTQTPKHLITATGQRVTLRCSPRSGDLSVYWYQQSLDQGLQFLIQYYNGEERAKGNILERFSAQQFPDLHSELNLSSLELGDSALYFCASSVGWSGSPLHFGNGTRLTVT.

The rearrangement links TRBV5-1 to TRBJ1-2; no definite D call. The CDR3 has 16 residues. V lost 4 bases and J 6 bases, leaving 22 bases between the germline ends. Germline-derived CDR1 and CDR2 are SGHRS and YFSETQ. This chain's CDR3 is CASSPVGQVDLNGYTF. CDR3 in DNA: TGCGCCAGCAGCCCCGTTGGGCAGGTCGATTTAAATGGCTACACCTTC.

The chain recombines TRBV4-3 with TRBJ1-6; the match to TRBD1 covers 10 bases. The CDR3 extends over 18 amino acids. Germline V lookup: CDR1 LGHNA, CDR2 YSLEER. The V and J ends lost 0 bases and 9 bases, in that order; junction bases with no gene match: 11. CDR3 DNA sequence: TGCGCCAGCAGCCAAGATTCCGGGACAGGGGAATTCTGTTCACCCCTCCACTTT. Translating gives CASSQDSGTGEFCSPLHF.

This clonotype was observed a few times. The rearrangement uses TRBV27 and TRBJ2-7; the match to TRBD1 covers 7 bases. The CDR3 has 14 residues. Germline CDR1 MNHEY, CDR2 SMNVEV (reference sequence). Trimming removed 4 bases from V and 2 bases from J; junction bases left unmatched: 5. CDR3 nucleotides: TGTGCCAGCAGTTCACCGGGACAGACCTACGAGCAGTACTTC. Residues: CASSSPGQTYEQYF.

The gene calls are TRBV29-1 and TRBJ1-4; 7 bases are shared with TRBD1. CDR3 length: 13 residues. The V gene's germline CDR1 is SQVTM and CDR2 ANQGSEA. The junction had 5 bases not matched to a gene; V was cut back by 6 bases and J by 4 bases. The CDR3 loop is CSVGDSRNEKLFF. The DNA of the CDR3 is TGCAGCGTGGGGGACAGCCGTAATGAAAAACTGTTTTTT.

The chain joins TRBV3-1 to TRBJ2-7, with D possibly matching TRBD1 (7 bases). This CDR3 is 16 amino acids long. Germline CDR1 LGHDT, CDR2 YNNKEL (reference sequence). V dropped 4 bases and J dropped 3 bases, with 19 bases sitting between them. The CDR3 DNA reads TGTGCCAGCAGCCTTCAGGGGGGCCTGCGCGACTACGAGCAGTACTTC. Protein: CASSLQGGLRDYEQYF.

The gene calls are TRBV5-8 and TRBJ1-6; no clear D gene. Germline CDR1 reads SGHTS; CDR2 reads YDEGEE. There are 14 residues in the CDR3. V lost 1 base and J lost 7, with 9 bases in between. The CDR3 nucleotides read TGTGCCAGCAGCTTGAGGAGTAAGAATTCACCCCTCCACTTT. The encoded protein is CASSLRSKNSPLHF.

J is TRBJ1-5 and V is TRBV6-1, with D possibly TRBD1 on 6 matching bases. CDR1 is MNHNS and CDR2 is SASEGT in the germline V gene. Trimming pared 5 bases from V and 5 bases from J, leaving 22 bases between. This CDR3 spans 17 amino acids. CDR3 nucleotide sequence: TGTGCCAGCAGTAGCACGATCGACAGGAGGTTTGATCAGCCCCAGCATTTT. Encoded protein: CASSSTIDRRFDQPQHF.

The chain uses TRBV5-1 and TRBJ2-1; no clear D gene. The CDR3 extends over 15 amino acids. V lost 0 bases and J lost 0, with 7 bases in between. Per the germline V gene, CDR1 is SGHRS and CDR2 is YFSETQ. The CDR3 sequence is CASSLEAVSYNEQFF. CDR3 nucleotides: TGCGCCAGCAGCTTGGAGGCTGTCTCCTACAATGAGCAGTTCTTC.

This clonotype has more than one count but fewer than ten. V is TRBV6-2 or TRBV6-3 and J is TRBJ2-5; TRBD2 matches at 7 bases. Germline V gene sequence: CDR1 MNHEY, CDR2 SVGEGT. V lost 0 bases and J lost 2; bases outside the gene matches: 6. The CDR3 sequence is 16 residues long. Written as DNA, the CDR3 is TGTGCCAGCAGTTACTCCTACTGGGAGGGACAAGAGACCCAGTACTTC. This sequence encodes CASSYSYWEGQETQYF.

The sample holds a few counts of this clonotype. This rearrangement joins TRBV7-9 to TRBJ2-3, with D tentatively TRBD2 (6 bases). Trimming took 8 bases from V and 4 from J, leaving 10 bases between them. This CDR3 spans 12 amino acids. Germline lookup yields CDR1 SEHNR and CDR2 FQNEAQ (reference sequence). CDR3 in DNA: TGTGCCAGCTGGGGGGACCCAGATACGCAGTATTTT. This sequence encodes CASWGDPDTQYF.

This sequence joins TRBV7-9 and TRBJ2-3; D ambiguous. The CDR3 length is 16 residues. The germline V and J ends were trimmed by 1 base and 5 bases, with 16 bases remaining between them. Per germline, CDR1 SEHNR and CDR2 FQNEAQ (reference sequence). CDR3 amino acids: CASSLVAARVVDTQYF. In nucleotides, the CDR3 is TGTGCCAGCAGCTTAGTGGCGGCTAGGGTTGTAGATACGCAGTATTTT.

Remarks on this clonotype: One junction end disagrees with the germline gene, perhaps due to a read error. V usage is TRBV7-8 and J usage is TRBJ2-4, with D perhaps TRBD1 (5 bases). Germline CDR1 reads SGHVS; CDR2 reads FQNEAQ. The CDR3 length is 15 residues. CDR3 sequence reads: CASSLSGRAKSIQYF. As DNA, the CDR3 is TGTGCCAGCAGCTTATCTGGCAGGGCCAAAAGCATTCAGTACTTC.

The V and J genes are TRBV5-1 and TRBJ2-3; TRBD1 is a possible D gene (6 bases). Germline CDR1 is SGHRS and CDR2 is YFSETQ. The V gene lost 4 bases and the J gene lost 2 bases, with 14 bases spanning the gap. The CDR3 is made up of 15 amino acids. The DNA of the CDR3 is TGCGCCAGCAGCCTGACGGGACACCACACAGATACGCAGTATTTT. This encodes CASSLTGHHTDTQYF. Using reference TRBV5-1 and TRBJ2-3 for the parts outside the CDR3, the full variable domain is KAGVTQTPRYLIKTRGQQVTLSCSPISGHRSVSWYQQTPGQGLQFLFEYFSETQRNKGNFPGRFSGRQFSNSRSEMNVSTLELGDSALYLCASSLTGHHTDTQYFGPGTRLTVL.

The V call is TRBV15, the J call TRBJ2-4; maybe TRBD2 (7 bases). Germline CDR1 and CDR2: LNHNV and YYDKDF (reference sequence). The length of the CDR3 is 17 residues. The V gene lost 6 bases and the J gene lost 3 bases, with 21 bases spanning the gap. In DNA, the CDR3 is TGTGCCACCAGTCGGACTAGTGGGGGGGCAGTCAAAAACATTCAGTACTTC. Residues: CATSRTSGGAVKNIQYF.